The 20 T cell receptor beta chains presented below share a single source sample, sequenced in a study of cytotoxic CD8 clonotypes in ibrutinib-treated CLL. Data came from immunoSEQ multiplex PCR; TCRdb stores just in-frame clones and leaves some out. The profile shows roughly 190,000 clones, about two thirds of them singletons. The material sequenced was PBMCs, taken after 24 months of ibrutinib treatment. These TCRs come from a human donor with chronic lymphocytic leukemia.

The table lists this clone with a few counts. V and J are TRBV2 and TRBJ1-2, with a tentative D call TRBD1 (5 bases). The CDR3 loop spans 14 amino acids. V was cut by 4 bases and J by 0 bases, with 9 bases left in between. CDR1 is SNHLY, CDR2 FYNNEI, per germline. CDR3 loop: CASSATAPNYGYTF. The CDR3 nucleotides read TGTGCCAGCAGTGCGACAGCTCCTAACTATGGCTACACCTTC.

J is TRBJ1-1 and V is TRBV29-1; 9 bases are a match to TRBD1. This CDR3 has 13 residues. The ends lost 6 bases at V and 3 bases at J; junction bases unmatched: 5. Germline values: CDR1 SQVTM, CDR2 ANQGSEA. This CDR3 reads CSVERQGDTEAFF. CDR3 nucleotide sequence: TGCAGCGTCGAGAGACAGGGGGACACTGAAGCTTTCTTT.

The genes are TRBV5-1 and TRBJ1-5; the D is unclear. The V gene's germline CDR1 is SGHRS and CDR2 YFSETQ. The CDR3 has 14 amino acids. Trimming cost V 4 bases and J 4 bases, with 12 bases left between them. The CDR3 spells CASSPGQPNQPQHF. The DNA of the CDR3 is TGCGCCAGCAGCCCCGGGCAGCCGAATCAGCCCCAGCATTTT.

This chain uses TRBV15 with TRBJ2-7, with unresolved D. Trimming removed 0 bases at V and 4 bases at J, with 4 bases between. The CDR3 length is 12 residues. Germline V gene sequence: CDR1 LNHNV, CDR2 YYDKDF (reference sequence). CDR3 in DNA: TGTGCCACCAGCAGAGACCGATACGAGCAGTACTTC. Translating it yields CATSRDRYEQYF.

The CDR3 is CASSDFPLRREGAKNIQYF. The CDR3 region has the DNA TGTGCCAGCAGTGATTTTCCCCTAAGGCGGGAGGGCGCCAAAAACATTCAGTACTTC. The rearrangement uses TRBV2 and TRBJ2-4; TRBD2 matches 9 bases. The CDR3 has 19 amino acids. In germline, CDR1 is SNHLY, CDR2 FYNNEI. V shed 3 bases, J shed 1 base, and the junction held 13 bases outside the gene matches.

This chain joins TRBV4-3 and TRBJ1-1; D is possibly TRBD1 (6 bases). The germline CDR1 and CDR2 sequences are LGHNA and YSLEER. The CDR3 totals 15 residues. The ends were cut back, 0 bases at V and 3 bases at J, with 11 bases in the middle. The CDR3 nucleotides read TGCGCCAGCAGCCAAGACGGTACAGGGTACACTGAAGCTTTCTTT. Protein sequence: CASSQDGTGYTEAFF.

The chain has TRBV7-6 and TRBJ2-7; possibly TRBD1 or TRBD2 for D (6 bases each). Deletions cut 1 base from V and 2 bases from J, with 12 bases between. Germline V gene data show CDR1 as SGHVS and CDR2 as FNYEAQ. This CDR3 is 15 amino acids long. CDR3 sequence reads: CASSLEGGSAYEQYF. In DNA form, the CDR3 reads TGTGCCAGCAGCTTAGAGGGGGGATCGGCCTACGAGCAGTACTTC. The variable domain in full, with the rest retrieved from reference TRBV7-6 and TRBJ2-7, is GAGVSQSPRYKVTKRGQDVALRCDPISGHVSLYWYRQALGQGPEFLTYFNYEAQQDKSGLPNDRFSAERPEGSISTLTIQRTEQRDSAMYRCASSLEGGSAYEQYFGPGTRLTVT.

V gene TRBV5-1 combines with J gene TRBJ1-5, with 8 bases lining up with TRBD1. The CDR3 contains 14 residues. The J segment lost 2 bases and the V segment lost 4 bases, leaving 2 bases of the junction unmatched. Germline CDR1 and CDR2: SGHRS and YFSETQ. The CDR3 protein is CASSLTGGNQPQHF. The CDR3 nucleotides are TGCGCCAGCAGCCTGACAGGGGGCAATCAGCCCCAGCATTTT.

This chain links TRBV7-2 with TRBJ1-5; D possibly corresponds to TRBD1 (5 bases). Germline loops: CDR1 SGHTA, CDR2 FQGNSA. Trimming pared 1 base from V and 9 bases from J, leaving 10 bases between. CDR3 size: 13 residues. This CDR3 reads CASSLGGLRPQHF. The CDR3 coding sequence is TGTGCCAGCAGCTTAGGGGGGTTGCGGCCCCAGCATTTT. Filled out from reference TRBV7-2 and TRBJ1-5, the complete variable domain reads GAGVSQSPSNKVTEKGKDVELRCDPISGHTALYWYRQSLGQGLEFLIYFQGNSAPDKSGLPSDRFSAERTGGSVSTLTIQRTQQEDSAVYLCASSLGGLRPQHFGDGTRLSIL.

V is TRBV7-6 and J is TRBJ1-5, with D unclear. The CDR3 runs 14 residues. Germline CDR1 and CDR2: SGHVS and FNYEAQ. Trimming pared 5 bases from V and 5 bases from J, leaving 13 bases between. The CDR3 protein is CASSQGPGYQPQHF. The CDR3 coding sequence is TGTGCCAGCAGCCAAGGTCCGGGGTATCAGCCCCAGCATTTT.

CDR3 nucleotides: TGTGCCATCAGTACAGGGGGCGGAGAGACCCAGTACTTC. It translates to CAISTGGGETQYF. The chain has TRBV10-3 and TRBJ2-5, with TRBD1 identical over 9 bases. The CDR3 runs 13 residues. Germline V lookup: CDR1 ENHRY, CDR2 SYGVKD. V lost 5 bases and J lost 4; bases outside the gene matches: 2.

This rearrangement joins TRBV7-3 to TRBJ2-1; D is unclear. The CDR3 is 15 residues long. V gave up 2 bases and J gave up 6 bases, with 14 bases separating them. Germline loops: CDR1 SGHTA, CDR2 FQGTGA. The CDR3, as DNA: TGTGCCAGCAGCTTAGTCGTCGGCTGGGGCAATGAGCAGTTCTTC. It specifies CASSLVVGWGNEQFF.

The rearrangement joins TRBV9 to TRBJ2-2; TRBD1 agrees at 7 bases. J lost 0 bases, V lost 4 bases, and 12 bases had no gene match. CDR3 length equals 18 residues. Germline V lookup: CDR1 SGDLS, CDR2 YYNGEE. CDR3 loop: CASSPYFRDSANTGELFF. CDR3 DNA: TGTGCCAGCAGCCCCTACTTTAGGGACAGCGCGAACACCGGGGAGCTGTTTTTT.

The chain uses TRBV18 and TRBJ2-2, with 8 bases identical to TRBD2. The CDR3 length is 14 residues. Trimming took 6 bases from V and 5 from J; bases not matched to a gene: 5. Germline V CDR1 and CDR2: KGHSH, LQKENI. The CDR3 nucleotides are TGTGCCAGCTCGCAAACTAGCGGAACCGGGGAGCTGTTTTTT. This gives the protein CASSQTSGTGELFF. Complete variable domain (other parts from reference TRBV18 and TRBJ2-2): NAGVMQNPRHLVRRRGQEARLRCSPMKGHSHVYWYRQLPEEGLKFMVYLQKENIIDESGMPKERFSAEFPKEGPSILRIQQVVRGDSAAYFCASSQTSGTGELFFGEGSRLTVL.

The V gene is TRBV9, the J gene TRBJ1-1; 9 bases align to TRBD1. This CDR3 comprises 14 residues. The germline gives CDR1 SGDLS, CDR2 YYNGEE. Trimming took 3 bases from V and 4 from J; bases not matched to a gene: 4. In DNA, the CDR3 is TGTGCCAGCAGCGGATTGACAGGGGGCACTGAAGCTTTCTTT. This codes for CASSGLTGGTEAFF.

The CDR3 DNA reads as TGTGCCACCAGCAGAGGGGCTAGCGGAGAGACCCAGTACTTC. This sequence encodes CATSRGASGETQYF. The chain joins TRBV15 to TRBJ2-5, with TRBD2 matching 7 bases. This CDR3 contains 14 residues. With V trimmed by 1 base and J by 4 bases, 3 bases remained unmatched. The V gene's germline CDR1 is LNHNV and CDR2 YYDKDF (reference sequence).

The CDR3 DNA reads as TGTGCCAGCAGCGGGACAGGGGTCTACGAGCAGTACTTC. It encodes CASSGTGVYEQYF. The chain has TRBV7-9 and TRBJ2-7; 10 bases match TRBD1. The CDR3 sequence is 13 residues long. J was trimmed by 3 bases and V by 5 bases; bases with no gene match: 1. Looked up from germline, CDR1 is SEHNR and CDR2 is FQNEAQ (reference sequence). Full variable domain (outside the CDR3, taken from reference TRBV7-9 and TRBJ2-7): DTGVSQNPRHKITKRGQNVTFRCDPISEHNRLYWYRQTLGQGPEFLTYFQNEAQLEKSRLLSDRFSAERPKGSFSTLEIQRTEQGDSAMYLCASSGTGVYEQYFGPGTRLTVT.

This clone was seen a single time. The CDR3 bases are TGTGCCAGCTCACCTAGACAGGGGGCTGACAATGAGCAGTTCTTC. This translates into CASSPRQGADNEQFF. This sequence joins TRBV18 and TRBJ2-1; TRBD1 aligns across 10 bases. CDR1 is KGHSH and CDR2 is LQKENI in the germline V gene. The CDR3 totals 15 residues. J lost 5 bases, V lost 3 bases, and 4 bases had no gene match.

V and J are TRBV11-2 and TRBJ2-1; the match to TRBD2 covers 8 bases. CDR1 is SGHAT, CDR2 FQNNGV, per germline. Trimming removed 1 base from V and 3 bases from J; junction bases left unmatched: 8. The CDR3 runs to 17 residues. This CDR3 reads CASSLGGTRLGYNEQFF. The CDR3 DNA sequence: TGTGCCAGCAGCTTAGGTGGGACTAGATTGGGCTACAATGAGCAGTTCTTC.

This chain connects TRBV27 to TRBJ2-1; 7 bases map to TRBD1. The CDR3 is 13 residues long. CDR1 is MNHEY and CDR2 is SMNVEV in the germline V gene (reference sequence). The V and J ends lost 6 bases and 4 bases, in that order; junction bases with no gene match: 3. DNA for the CDR3: TGTGCCAGCAGGGACAGGTTGTACAATGAGCAGTTCTTC. This encodes CASRDRLYNEQFF.